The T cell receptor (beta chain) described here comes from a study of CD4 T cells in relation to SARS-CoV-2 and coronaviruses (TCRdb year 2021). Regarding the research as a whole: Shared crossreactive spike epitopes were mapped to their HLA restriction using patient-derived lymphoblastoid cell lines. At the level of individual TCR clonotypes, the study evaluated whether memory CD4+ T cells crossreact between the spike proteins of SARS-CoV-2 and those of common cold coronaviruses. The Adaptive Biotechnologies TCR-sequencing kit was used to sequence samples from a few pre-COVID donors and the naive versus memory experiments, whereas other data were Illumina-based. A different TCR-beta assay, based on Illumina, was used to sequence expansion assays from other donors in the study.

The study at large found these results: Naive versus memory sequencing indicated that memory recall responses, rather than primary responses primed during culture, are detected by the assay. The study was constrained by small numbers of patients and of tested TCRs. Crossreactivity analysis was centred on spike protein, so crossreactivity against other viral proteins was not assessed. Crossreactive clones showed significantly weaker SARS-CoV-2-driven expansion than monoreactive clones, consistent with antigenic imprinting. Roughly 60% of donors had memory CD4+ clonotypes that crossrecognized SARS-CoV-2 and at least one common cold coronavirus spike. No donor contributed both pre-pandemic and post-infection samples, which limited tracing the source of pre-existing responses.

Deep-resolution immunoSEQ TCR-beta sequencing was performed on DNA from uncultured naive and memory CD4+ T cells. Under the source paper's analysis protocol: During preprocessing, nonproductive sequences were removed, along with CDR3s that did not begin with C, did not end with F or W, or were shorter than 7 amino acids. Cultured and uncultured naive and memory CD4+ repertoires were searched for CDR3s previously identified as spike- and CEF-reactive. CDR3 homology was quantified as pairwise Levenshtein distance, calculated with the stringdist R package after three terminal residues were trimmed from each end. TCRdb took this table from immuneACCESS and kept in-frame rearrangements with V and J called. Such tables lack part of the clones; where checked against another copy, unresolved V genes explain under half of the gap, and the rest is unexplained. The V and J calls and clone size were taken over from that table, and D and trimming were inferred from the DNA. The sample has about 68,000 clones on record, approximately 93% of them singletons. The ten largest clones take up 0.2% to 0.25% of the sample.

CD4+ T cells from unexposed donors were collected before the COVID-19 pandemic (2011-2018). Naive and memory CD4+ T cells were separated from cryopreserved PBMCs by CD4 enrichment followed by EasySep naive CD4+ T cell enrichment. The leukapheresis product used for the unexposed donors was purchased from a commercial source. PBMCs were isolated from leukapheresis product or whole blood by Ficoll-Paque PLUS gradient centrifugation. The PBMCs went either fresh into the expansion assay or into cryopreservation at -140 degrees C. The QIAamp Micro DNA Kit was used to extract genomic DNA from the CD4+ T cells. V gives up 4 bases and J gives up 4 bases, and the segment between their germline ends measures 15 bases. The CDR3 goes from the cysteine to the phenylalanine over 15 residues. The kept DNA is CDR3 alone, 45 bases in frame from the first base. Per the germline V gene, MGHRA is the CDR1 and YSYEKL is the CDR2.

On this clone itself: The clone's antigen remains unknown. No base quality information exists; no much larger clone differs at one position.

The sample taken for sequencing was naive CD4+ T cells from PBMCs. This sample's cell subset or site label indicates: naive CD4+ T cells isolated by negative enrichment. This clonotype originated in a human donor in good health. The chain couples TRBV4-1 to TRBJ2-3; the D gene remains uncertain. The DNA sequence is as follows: TGCGCCAGCAGCCTCGGTACCACCACGCCAGATACGCAGTATTTT. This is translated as CASSLGTTTPDTQYF.